This T cell receptor beta chain was retrieved from a study of blood T cell repertoires in COVID-19. Turning to the study itself: The analysed material was cDNA or gDNA that came from T cells, B-cell-depleted T cells, or PBMCs.

The CDR3 consists of 13 residues. The junction had 1 base not matched to a gene; V was cut back by 4 bases and J by 5 bases. Looked up from germline, CDR1 is SGHTA and CDR2 is FQGTGA. In the original analysis: From reference gene primer amplification, estimates of nucleated cell counts were derived. The protocol was immunoSEQ multiplex PCR, while the TCRdb copy is restricted to in-frame clones and leaves out a portion. V and J calls and clone size are copied from that table; D and trimming were computed from the DNA. The sample lists about 110,000 clones, 69% occurring once. The sequence was obtained from an elderly man with acute or convalescent COVID-19. The V gene is TRBV7-3, the J gene TRBJ2-2; TRBD2 matches at 7 bases. What was sequenced was peripheral blood. The CDR3 DNA reads TGTGCCAGCAGCTCTAGCGGAACCGGGGAGCTGTTTTTT. Its translation is CASSSSGTGELFF. The full variable domain, its missing parts supplied by reference TRBV7-3 and TRBJ2-2, is GAGVSQTPSNKVTEKGKYVELRCDPISGHTALYWYRQSLGQGPEFLIYFQGTGAADDSGLPNDRFFAVRPEGSVSTLKIQRTERGDSAVYLCASSSSGTGELFFGEGSRLTVL.